A single sample is the source of the 15 T cell receptor beta chains below, sequenced in a study of blood T cell repertoires in COVID-19 (dated by TCRdb to the early 2020s). Receptors were amplified or captured by the immunoSEQ multiplex PCR assay. TCRdb retrieved this table from immuneACCESS and kept in-frame rearrangements only. Not all clones are present; in checked studies, unresolved V genes account for under half, and no reason is known for the remainder. This sample holds around 230,000 clones; 70% to 90% were observed only once. The ten largest account for under 3% of the sample. The sample was peripheral blood. These receptors all stem from a woman in her seventies with active or convalescent COVID-19.

The chain links TRBV18 to TRBJ1-2, with TRBD1 matching 7 bases. The V and J ends lost 6 bases and 7 bases, in that order; junction bases with no gene match: 8. The CDR3 spans 13 residues. Germline CDR1 reads KGHSH; CDR2 reads LQKENI. CDR3 protein: CASSFDRDSGYTF. DNA of the CDR3: TGTGCCAGCTCCTTCGACAGGGACTCTGGCTACACCTTC.

The chain joins TRBV19 to TRBJ2-1, with TRBD2 matching 8 bases. After removal of 7 bases from V and 5 bases from J, the junction contained 16 bases not matched to a gene. Germline CDR1 reads LNHDA; CDR2 reads SQIVND (reference sequence). The CDR3 has 17 amino acids. The CDR3 reads CASKSAGALYSHNEQFF. In DNA form, the CDR3 reads TGTGCCAGTAAATCAGCGGGGGCACTCTATTCTCACAATGAGCAGTTCTTC. Together with reference TRBV19 and TRBJ2-1, the CDR3 gives the full variable domain: DGGITQSPKYLFRKEGQNVTLSCEQNLNHDAMYWYRQDPGQGLRLIYYSQIVNDFQKGDIAEGYSVSREKKESFPLTVTSAQKNPTAFYLCASKSAGALYSHNEQFFGPGTRLTVL.

This chain joins TRBV19 and TRBJ1-5; 12 nucleotides line up with TRBD1. The junction had 7 bases not matched to a gene; V was cut back by 10 bases and J by 6 bases. The CDR3 covers 14 residues. Germline CDR1 is LNHDA and CDR2 is SQIVND (reference sequence). The CDR3 reads CATSGTGGGQPQHF. The DNA of the CDR3 is TGTGCCACCTCAGGGACAGGGGGCGGTCAGCCCCAGCATTTT.

The chain employs TRBV2 and TRBJ2-2; possible D gene TRBD1, 5 bases. The CDR3 runs 14 residues. Germline CDR1 SNHLY, CDR2 FYNNEI. Trimming left V 4 bases short and J 5 bases short, with 11 bases between. In nucleotides, the CDR3 is TGTGCCAGCAGTGGGCAGGGCATTACCGGGGAGCTGTTTTTT. Its translation: CASSGQGITGELFF.

This clone was recorded once. The V call is TRBV18, the J call TRBJ1-1, with TRBD1 matching 8 bases. The CDR3 runs to 17 residues. J gave up 5 bases and V 3 bases, and 14 bases lay outside the gene matches. Germline CDR1 is KGHSH and CDR2 is LQKENI. CDR3 loop: CASSPTGQGPGETEAFF. The CDR3 bases are TGTGCCAGCTCACCTACTGGACAGGGTCCGGGGGAAACTGAAGCTTTCTTT.

V is TRBV18 and J is TRBJ1-4, with D possibly TRBD1 on 6 matching bases. Germline V gene sequence: CDR1 KGHSH, CDR2 LQKENI. Deletions cut 1 base from V and 8 bases from J, with 14 bases between. This CDR3 contains 15 residues. The CDR3 DNA sequence: TGTGCCAGCTCACCACGGGCCAGGGGTTACGAAAAACTGTTTTTT. This codes for CASSPRARGYEKLFF.

J is TRBJ1-5 and V is TRBV28, with 9 bases aligning to TRBD1. Looked up from germline, CDR1 is MDHEN and CDR2 is SYDVKM. Unmatched junction bases numbered 11, after V lost 7 bases and J lost 7 bases. CDR3 length: 15 residues. The CDR3 DNA reads as TGTGCCAGCAACCCACCGACAGGGGGGTTACAGCCCCAGCATTTT. Its translation is CASNPPTGGLQPQHF.

This rearrangement joins TRBV28 to TRBJ2-3, with D unclear. Germline lookup yields CDR1 MDHEN and CDR2 SYDVKM. This CDR3 spans 12 amino acids. V gave up 10 bases and J gave up 11 bases, with 19 bases separating them. The CDR3 protein is CATHSPYSKQYF. The CDR3 coding sequence is TGTGCCACCCATTCTCCCTACAGCAAGCAGTATTTT.

Remarks on this clone: Different DNA sequences within this sample yield the same CDR3. The V gene is TRBV2, the J gene TRBJ2-3; D is unresolved. This CDR3 comprises 11 residues. Trimming pared 6 bases from V and 2 bases from J, leaving 3 bases between. Germline assignment: CDR1 SNHLY and CDR2 FYNNEI. The CDR3 nucleotides are TGTGCCAGCAGCTACACAGATACGCAGTATTTT. Translating gives CASSYTDTQYF. The whole variable domain, filled in from reference TRBV2 and TRBJ2-3, reads EPEVTQTPSHQVTQMGQEVILRCVPISNHLYFYWYRQILGQKVEFLVSFYNNEISEKSEIFDDQFSVERPDGSNFTLKIRSTKLEDSAMYFCASSYTDTQYFGPGTRLTVL.

The V gene is TRBV15, the J gene TRBJ1-2; D is perhaps TRBD1 (6 bases). The CDR3 has 13 amino acids. The germline V gene encodes CDR1 LNHNV and CDR2 YYDKDF (reference sequence). Trimming took 4 bases from V and 3 from J, leaving 9 bases between them. The CDR3 protein is CATSTQGDYGYTF. CDR3 nucleotide sequence: TGTGCCACCAGCACACAGGGTGACTATGGCTACACCTTC.

Only one count was recorded for this clone. The chain combines TRBV7-2 with TRBJ1-2; 8 bases agree with TRBD1. This CDR3 is built from 14 residues. V was clipped by 3 bases and J by 8 bases; unmatched bases: 8. Germline V gives CDR1 SGHTA, CDR2 FQGNSA. CDR3 DNA sequence: TGTGCCAGCAGCTTTACTTGGACAGGGCAAGGCTACACCTTC. As protein: CASSFTWTGQGYTF.

This clone was detected a few times. The J gene is TRBJ2-3, the V gene TRBV7-2, with D perhaps TRBD1 (5 bases). Between the trimmed V and J ends, which lost 2 bases and 5 bases, there was a span of 8 bases. The CDR3 consists of 13 residues. From germline, CDR1 is SGHTA and CDR2 FQGNSA. The CDR3: CASSLKGEDTQYF. The CDR3 DNA reads as TGTGCCAGCAGCTTAAAAGGGGAAGATACGCAGTATTTT.

The chain links TRBV9 to TRBJ2-2; 7 bases match TRBD2. Unmatched junction bases numbered 9, after V lost 4 bases and J lost 6 bases. This CDR3 has 15 amino acids. The V gene's germline CDR1 is SGDLS and CDR2 YYNGEE. In DNA form, the CDR3 reads TGTGCCAGCAGCCTCCGACCCGGGGGGTCCGGGGAGCTGTTTTTT. As protein: CASSLRPGGSGELFF.

The chain uses TRBV30 and TRBJ2-5; D may be TRBD2 (6 bases). The V and J ends lost 1 base and 5 bases respectively, with 17 bases between them. The germline V gene encodes CDR1 GTSNPN and CDR2 SVGIG (reference sequence). The CDR3 spans 15 residues. CDR3 in amino acids: CAWSARGREEETQYF. Written as DNA, the CDR3 is TGTGCCTGGAGTGCCCGGGGAAGGGAGGAGGAGACCCAGTACTTC.

The rearrangement uses TRBV3-1 (or the pseudogene TRBV3-2) and TRBJ2-3; D perhaps matches TRBD2 (6 bases). This CDR3 is 17 amino acids long. V was pared by 6 bases and J by 1 base, with 20 bases between. CDR1 and CDR2 (germline): LGHDT, YNNKEL (reference sequence). CDR3 sequence reads: CASRKRDTGVGTDTQYF. CDR3 DNA sequence: TGTGCCAGCAGGAAGAGGGATACGGGAGTCGGCACAGATACGCAGTATTTT.